Sequencing of this T cell receptor beta chain was carried out in a study of blood T cell repertoires in COVID-19. Study summary: Nucleic acid was either cDNA or gDNA, and it came from T cells, B-cell-depleted T cells, or PBMCs.

Each recovered donor of Cohort 3 presented with two negative PCRs, clearance, or symptom resolution. The CDR3 has 12 amino acids. Trimming pared 1 base from V and 6 bases from J, leaving 7 bases between. CDR1 SGHNT and CDR2 YENEEA come from the germline V gene. Sequencing used immunoSEQ multiplex PCR; TCRdb keeps in-frame clones, though not all of them. The table has about 400,000 clones, over 85% seen once; the top ten hold about 1.7%. The specimen was PBMCs or T cells enriched from blood (not recorded which). This clonotype was sampled from a woman under 40 who had recovered from COVID-19. This chain uses TRBV11-3 with TRBJ2-7, with D hard to call. CDR3 residues: CASSLGPREQYF. The CDR3 DNA reads as TGTGCCAGCAGCTTAGGGCCTCGCGAGCAGTACTTC.